The rows below give T cell receptor beta chains drawn from one sample of a study of CD8 T cells in Susac syndrome. One entry per CDR3 protein results from TCRdb running MiXCR on the immunoSEQ multiplex PCR reads. The sample contains 74,000 or so distinct CDR3 sequences, about 93% of which appear only once. The sample comprised CD4+ T cells from PBMCs. The receptors originated from a human donor with Susac syndrome. CDR3s include the opening cysteine and the closing phenylalanine or tryptophan. D genes are given only for firm matches. Clone size is stated in some rows and not others, as once, few, many or a class when expanded.

size | J | D | V | CDR3 | DNA
- | TRBJ1-1 | - | TRBV20-1 | CSARTQSGFRTEAFF | TGCAGTGCTCGAACACAGTCAGGTTTTCGGACTGAAGCTTTCTTT
- | TRBJ2-1 | TRBD1 | TRBV20-1 | CSASTGLGTGTSYNEQFF | TGCAGTGCTTCAACGGGCTTGGGGACAGGAACTTCCTACAATGAGCAGTTCTTC
- | TRBJ2-7 | - | TRBV7-2 | CASTYTPGLAYEQYF | TGTGCCAGCACCTATACACCGGGACTGGCCTACGAGCAGTACTTC
- | TRBJ2-1 | - | TRBV20-1 | CSATYGGNNEQFF | TGCAGTGCTACCTACGGGGGAAATAATGAGCAGTTCTTC
- | TRBJ2-6 | - | TRBV25-1 | CASSESDVAANVLTF | TGTGCCAGCAGTGAATCGGACGTGGCGGCCAACGTCCTGACTTTC
few | TRBJ2-3 | - | TRBV3-1 | CASSQGAGRGADTQYF | TGTGCCAGCAGCCAAGGGGCCGGGCGAGGGGCAGATACGCAGTATTTT
- | TRBJ1-1 | TRBD1 | TRBV20-1 | CSARRWGQGQNTEAFF | TGCAGTGCTAGGAGGTGGGGACAGGGGCAGAACACTGAAGCTTTCTTT
- | TRBJ1-5 | TRBD1 | TRBV19 | CASTADRTYNQPQHF | TGTGCCAGTACTGCGGACAGGACCTACAATCAGCCCCAGCATTTT
- | TRBJ2-7 | TRBD2 | TRBV19 | CASSPWERGTSYEQYF | TGTGCCAGTAGTCCCTGGGAGCGGGGGACCTCCTACGAGCAGTACTTC
- | TRBJ2-7 | - | TRBV10-3 | CAISPNMGPYEQYF | TGTGCCATCAGCCCTAACATGGGTCCCTACGAGCAGTACTTC
- | TRBJ1-6 | - | TRBV14 | CASSLGTEEVSLHF | TGTGCCAGCAGCCTCGGGACCGAAGAGGTGTCCCTCCACTTT
- | TRBJ2-5 | TRBD2 | TRBV2 | CASSENGRKEETQYF | TGTGCCAGCAGTGAAAACGGGAGGAAGGAAGAGACCCAGTACTTC
- | TRBJ1-1 | - | TRBV30 | CAWSTGTPGTEAFF | TGTGCCTGGTCAACAGGGACGCCCGGCACTGAAGCTTTCTTT
- | TRBJ2-1 | - | TRBV29-1 | CRDRTQSSYNEQFF | TGCAGAGATAGGACTCAGAGCTCCTACAATGAGCAGTTCTTC
- | TRBJ2-2 | - | TRBV25-1 | CASSAYRANTGELFF | TGTGCCAGCAGTGCCTACAGAGCGAACACCGGGGAGCTGTTTTTT
- | TRBJ2-7 | - | TRBV29-1 | CSVNPGKGPYEQYF | TGCAGCGTGAATCCCGGGAAAGGGCCCTACGAGCAGTACTTC
- | TRBJ2-1 | TRBD2 | TRBV28 | CASSSPLAGTYNEQFF | TGTGCCAGCAGTTCGCCCTTAGCGGGGACATACAATGAGCAGTTCTTC
- | TRBJ2-7 | - | TRBV9 | CASSNNYEQYF | TGTGCCAGCAGCAACAACTACGAGCAGTACTTC